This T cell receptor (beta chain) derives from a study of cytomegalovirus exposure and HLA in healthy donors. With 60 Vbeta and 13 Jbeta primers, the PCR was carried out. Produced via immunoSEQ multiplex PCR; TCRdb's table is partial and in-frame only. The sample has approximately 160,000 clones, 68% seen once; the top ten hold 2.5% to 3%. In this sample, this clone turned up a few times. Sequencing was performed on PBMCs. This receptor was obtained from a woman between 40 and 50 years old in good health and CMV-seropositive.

The CDR3 DNA is TGTGCCAGTCAGGGGGACACTGAAGCTTTCTTT. This gives the protein CASQGDTEAFF. V is TRBV19 and J is TRBJ1-1; 7 positions match TRBD1. The CDR3 covers 11 residues. Germline V lookup: CDR1 LNHDA, CDR2 SQIVND (reference sequence). J gave up 3 bases and V 8 bases, and 0 bases lay outside the gene matches.